This is a list of T cell receptor beta chains from one sample in a study of OX40 agonist ivuxolimab in advanced cancers. Some clones are missing from TCRdb's copy, which holds only in-frame ones; the method was immunoSEQ multiplex PCR. The repertoire has approximately 75,000 clones, around 90% of them found once; the top ten carry 0.35% to 0.45%. The sequencing here drew on CD4+ or CD8+ T cells sorted from blood, taken in a trial of the OX40 agonist ivuxolimab. The origin of the receptors is an adult with an advanced solid tumor such as melanoma, head and neck, liver or kidney cancer. CDR3s include the opening cysteine and the closing phenylalanine or tryptophan. D genes are given only for firm matches.

v_gene,d_gene,j_gene,CDR3aa,CDR3nt
TRBV7-2,NA,TRBJ2-7,CASSLAGVSNEQYF,TGTGCCAGCAGCTTAGCAGGGGTCTCTAACGAGCAGTACTTC
TRBV7-9,TRBD1,TRBJ2-7,CASSQTRQGVYEQYF,TGTGCCAGCAGCCAAACCCGTCAGGGGGTCTACGAGCAGTACTTC
TRBV6-1,NA,TRBJ1-1,CASSDRVTEAFF,TGTGCCAGCAGTGACAGGGTCACTGAAGCTTTCTTT
TRBV5-5,TRBD1,TRBJ1-2,CASSFGTGPYGYTF,TGTGCCAGCAGCTTCGGGACAGGGCCCTATGGCTACACCTTC
TRBV6-5,NA,TRBJ2-3,CASSEGGGVDTQYF,TGTGCCAGCAGCGAAGGGGGCGGGGTAGATACGCAGTATTTT
TRBV2,NA,TRBJ2-7,CASKQGPSYEQYF,TGTGCCAGTAAACAGGGCCCCTCCTACGAGCAGTACTTC
TRBV19,TRBD1,TRBJ2-6,CASSPHSAGGSGANVLTF,TGTGCCAGTAGTCCCCATAGCGCAGGGGGCTCTGGGGCCAACGTCCTGACTTTC
TRBV7-2,NA,TRBJ1-2,CASSSAGRFYGYTF,TGTGCCAGCAGCTCGGCGGGCAGGTTCTATGGCTACACCTTC
TRBV9,NA,TRBJ2-5,CASSVGRWGETQYF,TGTGCCAGCAGCGTAGGCCGGTGGGGAGAGACCCAGTACTTC
TRBV5-1,NA,TRBJ1-1,CASSDPNTEAFF,TGCGCCAGCAGCGATCCGAACACTGAAGCTTTCTTT
TRBV6-1,NA,TRBJ2-3,CASSEAGGGADTQYF,TGTGCCAGCAGTGAAGCGGGAGGAGGCGCAGATACGCAGTATTTT
TRBV9,NA,TRBJ2-1,CASSVGPLADEQFF,TGTGCCAGCAGCGTCGGTCCGTTGGCCGATGAGCAGTTCTTC